Shown below are 23 T cell receptor beta chains from a single sample sequenced in a study of control samples from healthy donors and cancer patients. Assay used: immunoSEQ multiplex PCR; TCRdb lists only in-frame clones, some missing. The data show 100,000 or so clones, around 80% seen once. The specimen sequenced was blood. The source is an older woman in good health.

In its sample, this clone was seen once. The chain couples TRBV7-9 to TRBJ2-1; the D gene is possibly TRBD2 (6 bases). Trimming shortened V by 5 bases and J by 7 bases, and 21 bases separated the two germline ends. The CDR3 runs 16 residues. Germline V gives CDR1 SEHNR, CDR2 FQNEAQ (reference sequence). CDR3 sequence (DNA): TGTGCCAGCAGCCCCCAAGGTGCCGGCCGGGAGAATGAGCAGTTCTTC. It specifies CASSPQGAGRENEQFF.

For the CDR3, the DNA is TGTGCCAGCAGCTCTACCATCTCTCGACAAGAGACCCAGTACTTC. It translates to CASSSTISRQETQYF. The chain is built from TRBV7-2 and TRBJ2-5; D ambiguous. The CDR3 runs 15 residues. CDR1 and CDR2 from the germline V gene are SGHTA and FQGNSA. Deletions cut 4 bases from V and 2 bases from J, with 14 bases between.

CDR3 in amino acids: CASSNIPGPGNQPQHF. The CDR3 nucleotides are TGTGCCAGCAGCAATATTCCGGGGCCAGGCAATCAGCCCCAGCATTTT. This chain connects TRBV21-1 to TRBJ1-5. TRBV21-1 is noted as a pseudogene. This CDR3 is built from 16 residues.

This rearrangement joins TRBV18 to TRBJ2-1; 10 bases align to TRBD2. The CDR3 is 16 residues long. Germline V gene lookup returns CDR1 KGHSH and CDR2 LQKENI. V was pared by 6 bases and J by 4 bases, with 9 bases of the junction left unmatched. The CDR3 loop reads CASSPIAGGPYNEQFF. CDR3 sequence (DNA): TGTGCCAGCTCCCCTATAGCGGGAGGCCCATACAATGAGCAGTTCTTC. The variable domain in full, with the rest retrieved from reference TRBV18 and TRBJ2-1, is NAGVMQNPRHLVRRRGQEARLRCSPMKGHSHVYWYRQLPEEGLKFMVYLQKENIIDESGMPKERFSAEFPKEGPSILRIQQVVRGDSAAYFCASSPIAGGPYNEQFFGPGTRLTVL.

The chain carries TRBV6-5 and TRBJ1-6; D call uncertain. CDR1 MNHEY and CDR2 SVGAGI come from the germline V gene. The ends were cut back, 7 bases at V and 5 bases at J, with 9 bases in the middle. The CDR3 is 13 residues long. The chain's CDR3 is CASNPGDNSPLHF. The CDR3 DNA sequence: TGTGCCAGCAATCCAGGCGATAATTCACCCCTCCACTTT.

The sample holds one count of this clone. V is TRBV28 and J is TRBJ1-2; no clear D gene. The germline gives CDR1 MDHEN, CDR2 SYDVKM. The V end was cut by 5 bases, the J end by 3 bases, with 13 bases between. The CDR3 loop spans 14 amino acids. CDR3 in amino acids: CASSGGAQDYGYTF. The CDR3 DNA reads TGTGCCAGCAGTGGCGGTGCCCAAGACTATGGCTACACCTTC.

J is TRBJ2-1 and V is TRBV28; 11 positions agree with TRBD2. In germline, CDR1 is MDHEN, CDR2 SYDVKM. Trimming took 5 bases from V and 9 from J; bases not matched to a gene: 9. The CDR3 is made up of 15 amino acids. This CDR3 reads CASSVVAGGPGEQFF. CDR3 nucleotides: TGTGCCAGCAGTGTGGTAGCGGGAGGGCCAGGTGAGCAGTTCTTC.

The V call is TRBV11-2, the J call TRBJ1-6, with 9 bases fitting TRBD1. The CDR3 runs to 17 residues. Losses at the gene ends were 5 bases for V and 9 bases for J; bases not matched to a gene: 14. The V gene's germline CDR1 is SGHAT and CDR2 FQNNGV. Here the CDR3 DNA reads TGTGCCAGCAGCACTCGGCCGGGACAGGGTGGGAGTTCACCCCTCCACTTT. It specifies CASSTRPGQGGSSPLHF.

With regard to this clone: Because the CDR3's place on the DNA is in doubt, the DNA is left out and the CDR3 is given as listed by TCRdb. This chain connects TRBV5-5 to TRBJ2-2; no DNA check was done on the table's D call, TRBD2. Termini included, the CDR3 measures 14 amino acids. CDR1 SGHKS and CDR2 YYEKEE come from the germline V gene (reference sequence). The CDR3 region is CASSPPFGAGELFF.

The rearrangement joins TRBV6-1 to TRBJ1-5; TRBD1 aligns across 7 bases. From germline, CDR1 is MNHNS and CDR2 SASEGT. CDR3 length: 15 amino acids. Trimming removed 3 bases from V and 4 bases from J; junction bases left unmatched: 6. The chain's CDR3 is CASSDRFRGNQPQHF. Written as DNA, the CDR3 is TGTGCCAGCAGTGATCGGTTCAGGGGGAATCAGCCCCAGCATTTT.

J is TRBJ2-2 and V is TRBV6-8, with 7 bases lining up with TRBD1. Trimming removed 4 bases from V and 2 bases from J; junction bases left unmatched: 13. The CDR3 runs to 18 residues. CDR1 MNHGY and CDR2 SAAAGT come from the germline V gene. CDR3 in amino acids: CASSSVRDSQTNTGELFF. For the CDR3, the DNA is TGTGCCAGCAGTTCGGTACGGGACAGTCAAACTAACACCGGGGAGCTGTTTTTT.

The chain links TRBV4-3 to TRBJ2-3, with a weak D call TRBD2 (5 bases). Trimming left V 1 base short and J 4 bases short, with 9 bases between. From germline, CDR1 is LGHNA and CDR2 YSLEER. The CDR3 length is 14 residues. The CDR3 DNA follows: TGCGCCAGCAGCCAAGGAGGGATCCCAGATACGCAGTATTTT. Its translation: CASSQGGIPDTQYF.

As for this clone: This sample includes further DNA sequences coding for the same CDR3. V and J are TRBV28 and TRBJ2-7; the match to TRBD2 covers 8 bases. This CDR3 region has 18 residues. The V gene's germline CDR1 is MDHEN and CDR2 SYDVKM. With V trimmed by 1 base and J by 2 bases, 13 bases remained unmatched. CDR3 nucleotide sequence: TGTGCCAGCAGTTTATCCTGGGCCGGGACGGGGGGGACCTACGAGCAGTACTTC. Translating it yields CASSLSWAGTGGTYEQYF.

The V call is TRBV19, the J call TRBJ1-2, with D possibly TRBD1 on 5 matching bases. CDR1 and CDR2 (germline): LNHDA, SQIVND (reference sequence). The germline V and J ends were trimmed by 1 base and 5 bases, with 11 bases remaining between them. This CDR3 has 14 amino acids. The DNA of the CDR3 is TGTGCCAGTAGTATAGGGGGGAGTGAATATGGCTACACCTTC. Protein: CASSIGGSEYGYTF.

The CDR3 sequence is CASSNGQGINEQFF. DNA for the CDR3: TGCGCCAGCAGCAACGGACAGGGAATTAATGAGCAGTTCTTC. J is TRBJ2-1 and V is TRBV5-1; 8 positions agree with TRBD1. Per germline, CDR1 SGHRS and CDR2 YFSETQ. J lost 7 bases, V lost 4 bases, and 7 bases had no gene match. The CDR3 is made up of 14 amino acids. Combining the CDR3 with reference TRBV5-1 and TRBJ2-1 gives the whole variable domain KAGVTQTPRYLIKTRGQQVTLSCSPISGHRSVSWYQQTPGQGLQFLFEYFSETQRNKGNFPGRFSGRQFSNSRSEMNVSTLELGDSALYLCASSNGQGINEQFFGPGTRLTVL.

This clone has a single count. The chain links TRBV5-1 to TRBJ2-3, with D uncertain. V lost 1 base to trimming and J lost 4 bases, with 4 bases between them. This CDR3 is built from 12 residues. Germline CDR1 is SGHRS and CDR2 is YFSETQ. This CDR3 reads CASSLNSDTQYF. Here the CDR3 DNA reads TGCGCCAGCAGCTTGAATTCAGATACGCAGTATTTT.

The chain combines TRBV7-9 with TRBJ2-5; no clear D. Germline V gene data show CDR1 as SEHNR and CDR2 as FQNEAQ (reference sequence). CDR3 length equals 13 residues. V was cut by 6 bases and J by 3 bases, with 11 bases left in between. This CDR3 reads CASSLTVKETQYF. CDR3 DNA sequence: TGTGCCAGCAGTTTGACGGTGAAAGAGACCCAGTACTTC.

J is TRBJ1-4 and V is TRBV29-1; D not resolved. The CDR3 spans 13 residues. The germline V and J ends were trimmed by 4 bases and 4 bases, with 10 bases remaining between them. Per germline, CDR1 SQVTM and CDR2 ANQGSEA. The CDR3 DNA reads as TGCAGCGTTGTTGAACCGGTTAATGAAAAACTGTTTTTT. It yields the protein CSVVEPVNEKLFF. Together with reference TRBV29-1 and TRBJ1-4, the CDR3 gives the full variable domain: SAVISQKPSRDICQRGTSLTIQCQVDSQVTMMFWYRQQPGQSLTLIATANQGSEATYESGFVIDKFPISRPNLTFSTLTVSNMSPEDSSIYLCSVVEPVNEKLFFGSGTQLSVL.

This clone was seen a single time. This sequence joins TRBV6-6 and TRBJ2-7; the D call may be TRBD1 or TRBD2 (5 bases each). CDR1 is MNHNY, CDR2 SVGAGI, per germline (reference sequence). The CDR3 is 11 residues long. The ends were cut back, 6 bases at V and 9 bases at J, with 12 bases in the middle. Here the CDR3 DNA reads TGTGCCAGCAGCTACCTGGGGGTGCAGTACTTC. Its translation is CASSYLGVQYF.

The chain is built from TRBV6-6 and TRBJ1-2; D unresolved. CDR1 MNHNY and CDR2 SVGAGI come from the germline V gene (reference sequence). The germline V and J ends were trimmed by 1 base and 0 bases, with 9 bases remaining between them. This CDR3 contains 15 residues. The CDR3 nucleotides read TGTGCCAGCAGTTACTTGGCAGACACTAACTATGGCTACACCTTC. It encodes CASSYLADTNYGYTF.

The chain links TRBV5-1 to TRBJ1-5; no firm D call. CDR1 and CDR2 from the germline V gene are SGHRS and YFSETQ. Trimming took 0 bases from V and 5 from J, leaving 9 bases between them. The CDR3 is made up of 14 amino acids. CDR3 region: CASSLEGLDQPQHF. CDR3 coding DNA: TGCGCCAGCAGCTTGGAAGGTCTCGATCAGCCCCAGCATTTT.

A single count supports this clone. The chain is built from TRBV13 and TRBJ2-1, with 9 positions matching TRBD2. V shed 3 bases, J shed 1 base, and the junction held 1 base outside the gene matches. Germline loops: CDR1 PRHDT, CDR2 FYEKMQ (reference sequence). The CDR3 sequence is 15 residues long. The CDR3 DNA sequence: TGTGCCAGCAGCTTTAGCGGGAGTTCCTACAATGAGCAGTTCTTC. Protein: CASSFSGSSYNEQFF.

This chain joins TRBV19 and TRBJ2-2; TRBD1 aligns across 9 bases. In germline, CDR1 is LNHDA, CDR2 SQIVND (reference sequence). This CDR3 contains 16 residues. Trimming took 6 bases from V and 4 from J; bases not matched to a gene: 9. For the CDR3, the DNA is TGTGCCAGTAGAACGGGGACAGGGCGATTCACCGGGGAGCTGTTTTTT. It translates to CASRTGTGRFTGELFF.